This TCR beta chain was sequenced in a study of blood T cell repertoires in COVID-19. Study-wide background: PBMCs, B-cell-depleted T cells, or T cells were the source of the cDNA or gDNA that made up the material.

Clones were sequenced by immunoSEQ multiplex PCR, and TCRdb holds only the in-frame ones, with some missing. This table holds 150,000 to 200,000 clones, about 80% found once. The CDR3 is 15 amino acids. Sequencing input: PBMCs or T cells enriched from blood (not recorded which). This clonotype was obtained from a man between 60 and 70 years old who had been exposed to COVID-19. The chain employs TRBV21-1 and TRBJ2-7; the D call TRBD1 from the table was never checked on the DNA. TRBV21-1 is a known pseudogene. CDR3 amino acids: CASRGGQGLPYEQYF. The CDR3 nucleotides read TGTGCCAGCAGGGGGGGACAGGGGTTACCCTACGAGCAGTACTTC.